This TCR beta chain was sequenced in a study of cytomegalovirus exposure and HLA in healthy donors (dated by TCRdb to about 2017). Regarding the complete study: According to an earlier analysis of 587 of the donors, about 179 million T cells yielded some 120 million unique TCR beta sequences and 276 Gb of sequence data. About 300 gigabases of sequencing data and some 85 million unique TCR sequences were included in an early release covering about 700 HLA-typed donors. Of the roughly 390 genotyped donors, around 81% fell in the genetic ancestry cluster associated with self-reported Caucasian donors. The study aimed to test whether signatures of past pathogen exposure could be identified by cataloging public T cell receptors. The T cell repertoires of about 700 subjects were profiled by immunosequencing and related to cytomegalovirus serostatus. In addition to the first cohort of roughly 700 subjects, a separate validation cohort of 100 to 150 different subjects was used. To predict cytomegalovirus infection status, the study brought together high-throughput TCR immunosequencing, statistical association of individual TCRs with disease status, and machine learning. In a later analysis, previously published TCR beta repertoires from 666 donors were re-analyzed and high-resolution HLA genotyping was added so that TCR occurrence patterns could be studied. The later analysis used no new phenotypic data to find candidate immune exposures, relying instead on TCR beta sequences and their occurrence across donors. An earlier analysis of 587 of the donors used high-throughput TCR beta sequencing to judge whether each TCR beta V gene segment behaved as functional or pseudogenic. Donor age, sex, ethnicity and CMV serostatus were collected together with the repertoire data. A later genetic analysis used genome-wide SNP genotypes for about 65% of the roughly 670 donors, treating that subset as a discovery cohort. Every discovery cohort repertoire had been produced on one sequencing platform. Both class I and class II loci were covered by HLA typing, at four-digit resolution. Typing coverage differed by locus: A, B, C, DRB1 and DQB1 were typed in roughly 620-630 donors, DQA1 in roughly 510, DPA1 in around 610, and DPB1 in 472. Five DR-DQ haplotypes were handled as single units for association and clustering because linkage in the cohort was strong. Among several hundred genotyped donors of the cohort, an average of around 250,000 unique TCR beta nucleotide sequences was sequenced per donor, of which roughly 17% were non-productive.

The cohort was made up of approximately 670 healthy bone marrow donors. All cohort members were sampled while nominally healthy, although unrecorded immune exposures were likely present. The donor was CMV seropositive and belonged to the group of about 290 seropositive cohort members. A peripheral blood sample was collected from each donor, and TCR beta sequencing was performed on peripheral blood mononuclear cells. Genomic DNA was extracted from the blood cell samples with the Qiagen DNeasy Blood Extraction Kit. CDR1 and CDR2 are read off the germline V gene as MGHDK and SYGVNS. Ends trimmed: V by 4 bases, J by 1 base; bases unmatched to a gene: 8. The CDR3 contains 16 residues, cysteine and phenylalanine counted. Only the CDR3 DNA stays, 48 bases, in frame from base 1. The library was made by the immunoSEQ multiplex PCR assay. For the multiplex PCR, a mixture combining 60 forward primers for TCR Vbeta segments and 13 reverse primers for TCR Jbeta segments was used. A multiplex PCR assay on genomic DNA amplified the CDR3 region of rearranged TCR beta genes. On the Illumina HiSeq System, the amplified TCR beta libraries were sequenced as 87-base-pair reads. In the paper's pipeline: In a later analysis, tens of millions of unique TCR beta chains were counted across the roughly 670 repertoires, and approximately 9.9 million of these chains were shared by at least two donors. A nearest-neighbor algorithm error-corrected the raw reads and collapsed the reads into unique sequences, merging closely related sequences to remove PCR and sequencing errors. Alignment of CDR3 sequences to IMGT reference sequences was used to assign V, D and J gene segments. Each retained sequence needed at least a six-nucleotide match to both a V gene segment and a J gene segment. A rearrangement was called productive if the CDR3 had no stop codons and remained in frame with V and J, and every other rearrangement was called non-productive. CDR3 was defined by IMGT convention, running from the second conserved V-encoded cysteine to the conserved J-encoded phenylalanine. The earlier analysis of about 610 of the donors excluded any sequence lacking an unambiguous match to a single V gene segment. An earlier analysis of approximately 590 of the donors called V segments functional above 56.7% productive rearrangements and segregating when the between-donor standard deviation exceeded 5%. To diagnose cytomegalovirus status from the catalog of TCR beta chain sequences, a statistical classification framework was built. V and J gene assignment, in a later analysis, came from comparing TCR nucleotide sequences with IMGT/GENE-DB human TR gene sequences. A later analysis assigned CDR3 sequences and most-parsimonious VDJ recombination scenarios with the TCRdist pipeline. A later analysis defined each TCR beta chain by its CDR3 amino acid sequence plus V-gene family, and excluded reads lacking a unique V-gene family. As a way to deal with suspected cross-contamination and a sequencing artifact, a later analysis dropped 450 to 700 nucleotide sequences that were highly shared and had low generation probability. For each public chain, a later analysis derived a clonal expansion index from normalized ranks of inferred template counts within each repertoire. In a later analysis, generation probabilities were computed using a VDJ recombination model fitted to out-of-frame rearrangements, and the results were checked against IGoR. In a later analysis, TCR-TCR, TCR-HLA and TCR-CMV co-occurrence was scored with hypergeometric tests, and a repertoire-size bias correction was applied to TCR pairs. A later analysis estimated false discovery rates by permuting HLA or CMV assignments 20 times. In a later analysis, co-occurring TCRs were grouped with DBSCAN, and TCRdist sequence similarity was added when clustering was performed within HLA-allele-positive subsets. Co-occurrence clustering excluded repertoires with fewer than 30,000 or more than 120,000 public chains, plus five with anomalous nucleotide sharing. TCRdb took this table from immuneACCESS and kept in-frame rearrangements with V and J called. Such tables lack part of the clones; where checked against another copy, unresolved V genes explain under half of the gap, and the rest is unexplained. D and trimming were read from the DNA, whereas the V and J calls and clone size are those reported in that table. Here the sample has about 220,000 clones; roughly 82% occur a single time. The ten biggest clones cover 5.5% to 7.5% of the sample.

Broad study findings and their caveats: A cluster of highly shared sequence variants was judged likely to be a technical artifact of the sequencing pipeline. In vitro tests confirmed that three of the cytomegalovirus-associated TCR beta chains recognize cytomegalovirus antigens. Immune exposure information for the cohort was limited to CMV serostatus. In a later analysis, the rate of TCR association differed among HLA loci, with DRB1 alleles having the most associated TCRs and HLA-C alleles having the fewest. The cohort was sequenced for TCR beta chains only, and without alpha or paired-chain data the features that could be detected were limited. Presence/absence analyses assumed roughly uniform sequencing depth across donors, an assumption that may not hold. A later genetic analysis associated a missense DCLRE1C variant with V-gene and J-gene trimming of TCR beta chains, and an independent cohort replicated the association. Compared with the approximately 720-donor mean, donors in an Asian-associated ancestry cluster had fewer N-insertions in productive TCRs, according to a later genetic analysis. Several of the top co-occurrence clusters appeared to be linked to parvovirus B19, influenza, CMV and Epstein-Barr virus, according to a later analysis. Because HLA typing was missing for some donors at each locus, association tests included only the typed subset. Some IMGT-functional V segments, including TRBV6-2 and TRBV6-3, could not be told apart with the 87-base-pair reads, so those segments were excluded. The earlier analysis of 587 of the donors excluded roughly 17 rarely observed V segments, including chromosome 9 orphons, because counts were too low. A later analysis associated around 16,000 TCR beta sequences with specific HLA alleles at a false discovery rate of 0.05. Correlated functional status among segregating V segments might be attributable to linkage disequilibrium, but an unknown experimental factor could not be ruled out. Most CMV-associated TCR beta chains appeared to be HLA-restricted in a later analysis, and the HLA associations seemed to be driven largely by CMV exposure. The study gave a list of some 150 TCR beta chains associated with cytomegalovirus. An earlier analysis of 587 of the donors showed that most TCR beta V segments appeared in productive rearrangements either about 87% or about 30% of the time, which broadly matched IMGT annotations. In both the original and validation cohorts, the classifier was reported to diagnose cytomegalovirus status with high specificity and sensitivity. A further reported finding was that TCR beta sequences accurately predicted the HLA-A and HLA-B alleles for most subjects in the first cohort. In a later analysis, HLA-associated TCR beta chains were found to be more clonally expanded and to have lower generation probabilities than equally common non-associated chains. When HLA alleles, especially DR and DQ, strongly co-occurred, attributing TCR associations to individual alleles was difficult. According to the authors, the approach could potentially be generalized to other disease states and immunological phenotypes. Most TCR sequences were observed very rarely across donors, whereas some public TCRs were present in many individuals.

A remark on this clone: The target of this receptor is not known. No much larger clone exists at a distance of one base, and base qualities are not known.

This sequence originates from a man aged 35 to 55 in good health and CMV-seropositive. The rearrangement combines TRBV25-1 with TRBJ2-5; 8 of the junction bases match TRBD2. The sample was PBMCs. The CDR3 sequence is CASSAVLAGGQETQYF. The sequence in DNA is TGTGCCAGCAGTGCGGTCCTGGCGGGAGGCCAAGAGACCCAGTACTTC.